The clone carrying this T cell receptor (beta chain) was observed a few times. The record originates from a study of control samples from healthy donors and cancer patients. Sequencing was performed with immunoSEQ multiplex PCR; in TCRdb, only in-frame clones are kept and a portion is missing. Of more than 20,000 clones listed, roughly 91% are singletons. V lost 5 bases and J 4 bases, leaving 8 bases between the germline ends. This CDR3 is 13 amino acids long. Germline values: CDR1 SEHNR, CDR2 FQNEAQ (reference sequence). The sample consisted of PBMCs. The chain links TRBV7-9 to TRBJ2-2; the D is unclear. The receptor was isolated from a man in his forties or fifties with lung cancer. CDR3 DNA sequence: TGTGCCAGCAGCGCAATAGGCACCGGGGAGCTGTTTTTT. This sequence encodes CASSAIGTGELFF.